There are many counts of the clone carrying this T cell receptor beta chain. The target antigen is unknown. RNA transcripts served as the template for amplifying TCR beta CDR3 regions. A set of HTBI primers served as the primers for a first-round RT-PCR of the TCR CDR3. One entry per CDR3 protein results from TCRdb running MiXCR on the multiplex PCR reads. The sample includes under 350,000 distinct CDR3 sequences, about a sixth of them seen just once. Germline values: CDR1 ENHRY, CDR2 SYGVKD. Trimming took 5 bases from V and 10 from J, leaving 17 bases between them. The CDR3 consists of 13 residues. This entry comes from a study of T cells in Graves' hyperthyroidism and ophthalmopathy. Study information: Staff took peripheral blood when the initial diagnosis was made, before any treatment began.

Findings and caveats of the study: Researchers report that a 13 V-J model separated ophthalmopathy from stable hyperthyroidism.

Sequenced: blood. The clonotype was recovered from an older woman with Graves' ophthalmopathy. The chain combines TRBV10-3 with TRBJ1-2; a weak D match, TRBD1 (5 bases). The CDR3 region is CAISPDSAKPYTF. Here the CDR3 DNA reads TGTGCCATCAGTCCAGACAGCGCAAAGCCCTACACCTTC.